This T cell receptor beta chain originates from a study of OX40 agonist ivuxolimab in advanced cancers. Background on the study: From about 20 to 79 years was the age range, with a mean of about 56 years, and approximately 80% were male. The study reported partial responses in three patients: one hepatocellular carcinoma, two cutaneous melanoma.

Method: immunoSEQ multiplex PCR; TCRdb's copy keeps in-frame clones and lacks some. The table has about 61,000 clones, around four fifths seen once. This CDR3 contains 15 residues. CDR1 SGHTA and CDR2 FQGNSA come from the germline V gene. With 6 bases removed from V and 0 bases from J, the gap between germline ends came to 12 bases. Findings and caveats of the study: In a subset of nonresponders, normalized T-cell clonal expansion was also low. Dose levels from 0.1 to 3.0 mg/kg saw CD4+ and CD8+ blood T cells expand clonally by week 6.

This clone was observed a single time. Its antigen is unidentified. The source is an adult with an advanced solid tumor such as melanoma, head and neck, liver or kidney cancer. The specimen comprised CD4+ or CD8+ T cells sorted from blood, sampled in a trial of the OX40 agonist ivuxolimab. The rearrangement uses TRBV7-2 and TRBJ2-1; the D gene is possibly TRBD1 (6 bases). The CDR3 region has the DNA TGTGCCAGCAGAACCCAGGGGAGCTCCTACAATGAGCAGTTCTTC. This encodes CASRTQGSSYNEQFF.